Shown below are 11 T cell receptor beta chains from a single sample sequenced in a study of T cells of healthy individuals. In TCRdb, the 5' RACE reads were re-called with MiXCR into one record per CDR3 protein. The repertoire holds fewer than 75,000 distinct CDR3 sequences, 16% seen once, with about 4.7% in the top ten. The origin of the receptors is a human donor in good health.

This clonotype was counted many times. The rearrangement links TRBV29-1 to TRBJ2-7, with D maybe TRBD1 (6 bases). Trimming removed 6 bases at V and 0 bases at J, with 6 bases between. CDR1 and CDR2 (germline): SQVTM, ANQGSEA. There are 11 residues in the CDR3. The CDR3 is CSVQGSYEQYF. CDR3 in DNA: TGCAGCGTACAGGGCTCCTACGAGCAGTACTTC.

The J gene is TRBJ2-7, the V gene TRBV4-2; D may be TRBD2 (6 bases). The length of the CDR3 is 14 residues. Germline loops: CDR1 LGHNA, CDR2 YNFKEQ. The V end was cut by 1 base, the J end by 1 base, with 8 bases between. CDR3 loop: CASSQGRGSYEQYF. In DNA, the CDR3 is TGTGCCAGCAGCCAAGGGCGGGGATCCTACGAGCAGTACTTC.

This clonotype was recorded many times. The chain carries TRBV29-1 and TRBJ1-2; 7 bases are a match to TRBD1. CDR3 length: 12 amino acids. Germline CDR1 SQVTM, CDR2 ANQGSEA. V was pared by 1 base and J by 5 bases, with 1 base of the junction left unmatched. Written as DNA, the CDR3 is TGCAGCGTTGAAGCAGGGGGGTATGGCTACACCTTC. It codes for CSVEAGGYGYTF.

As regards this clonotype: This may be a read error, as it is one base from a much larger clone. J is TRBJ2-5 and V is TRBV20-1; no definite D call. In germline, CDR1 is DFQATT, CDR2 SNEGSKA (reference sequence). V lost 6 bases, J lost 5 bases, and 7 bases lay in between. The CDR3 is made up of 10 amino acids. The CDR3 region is CSAIGETQYF. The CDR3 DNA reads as TGCAGTGCGATTGGGGAGACCCAGTACTTC.

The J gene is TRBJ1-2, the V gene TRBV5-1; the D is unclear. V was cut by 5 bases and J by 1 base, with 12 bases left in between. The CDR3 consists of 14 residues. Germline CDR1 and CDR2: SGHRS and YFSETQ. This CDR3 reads CASREKQINYGYTF. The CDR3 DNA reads TGCGCCAGCAGGGAAAAACAGATTAACTATGGCTACACCTTC.

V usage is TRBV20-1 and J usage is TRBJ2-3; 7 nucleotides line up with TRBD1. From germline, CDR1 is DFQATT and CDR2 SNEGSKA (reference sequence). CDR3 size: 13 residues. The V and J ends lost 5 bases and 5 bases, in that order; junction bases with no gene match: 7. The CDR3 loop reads CSAARTGGDTQYF. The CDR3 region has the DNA TGCAGTGCTGCCCGGACAGGTGGAGATACGCAGTATTTT.

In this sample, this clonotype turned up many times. CDR3 coding DNA: TGCAGTGCTCCCACTGCGGGGGTCAAAGAGACCCAGTACTTC. Its translation is CSAPTAGVKETQYF. The J gene is TRBJ2-5, the V gene TRBV20-1; 7 nucleotides align to TRBD2. The J segment lost 3 bases and the V segment lost 5 bases, leaving 9 bases of the junction unmatched. Germline assignment: CDR1 DFQATT and CDR2 SNEGSKA (reference sequence). This CDR3 comprises 14 residues.

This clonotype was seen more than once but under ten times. CDR3 residues: CASSADRGPPRQRQETQYF. The CDR3 DNA is TGTGCCAGCAGCGCCGACAGGGGTCCACCCAGACAACGTCAAGAGACCCAGTACTTC. V gene TRBV7-9 combines with J gene TRBJ2-5; TRBD1 matches at 8 bases. This CDR3 is built from 19 residues. The junction had 19 bases not matched to a gene; V was cut back by 5 bases and J by 2 bases. The germline V gene encodes CDR1 SEHNR and CDR2 FQNEAQ (reference sequence).

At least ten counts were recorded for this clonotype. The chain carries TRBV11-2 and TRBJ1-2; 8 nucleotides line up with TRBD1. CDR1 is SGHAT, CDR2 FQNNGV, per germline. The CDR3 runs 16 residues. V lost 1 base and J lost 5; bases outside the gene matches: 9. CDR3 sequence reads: CASSLVKGQALYGYTF. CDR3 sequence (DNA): TGTGCCAGCAGCTTAGTTAAGGGACAGGCATTATATGGCTACACCTTC.

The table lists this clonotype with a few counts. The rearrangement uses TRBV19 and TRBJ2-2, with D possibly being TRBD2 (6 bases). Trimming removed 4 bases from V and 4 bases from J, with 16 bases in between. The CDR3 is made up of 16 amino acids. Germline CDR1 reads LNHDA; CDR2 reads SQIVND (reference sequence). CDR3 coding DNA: TGTGCCAGTAGTACCCGGGCAGGGCGGGGCACCGGGGAGCTGTTTTTT. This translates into CASSTRAGRGTGELFF.

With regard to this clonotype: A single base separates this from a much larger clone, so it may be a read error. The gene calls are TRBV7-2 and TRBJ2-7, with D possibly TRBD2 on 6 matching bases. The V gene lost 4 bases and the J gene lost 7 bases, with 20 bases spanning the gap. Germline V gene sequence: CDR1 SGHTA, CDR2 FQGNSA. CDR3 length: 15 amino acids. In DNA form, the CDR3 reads TGTGCCAGCAGCTGGACTTTTGGGACTTACAATGAGCAGTACTTC. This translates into CASSWTFGTYNEQYF.